This TCR beta chain was retrieved from a study of blood T cell repertoires in COVID-19. Study-wide context: The samples span acute and convalescent COVID-19 from the United States, Italy and Spain.

Study processing details: Amplified reference gene primers provided the basis for estimating nucleated cell counts. Some clones are missing from TCRdb's copy, which holds only in-frame ones; the method was immunoSEQ multiplex PCR. V and J calls and clone size follow that table, whereas D and trimming were derived from the DNA. The sample consists of 200,000 or so clones, about 83% of them appearing once. This sequence was found in a woman in her 50s who had been exposed to COVID-19. Material: PBMCs or T cells enriched from blood (not recorded which).

CDR3 loop: CASSQKWDRAKNIQYF. Here the CDR3 DNA reads TGTGCCAGCAGCCAAAAATGGGACAGAGCCAAAAACATTCAGTACTTC. The V gene is TRBV3-1 (or the pseudogene TRBV3-2), the J gene TRBJ2-4; 7 positions agree with TRBD1. Germline V CDR1 and CDR2: LGHDT, YNNKEL (reference sequence). With 2 bases clipped from V and 0 bases from J, the junction kept 4 bases outside the gene matches. The CDR3 runs 16 residues.